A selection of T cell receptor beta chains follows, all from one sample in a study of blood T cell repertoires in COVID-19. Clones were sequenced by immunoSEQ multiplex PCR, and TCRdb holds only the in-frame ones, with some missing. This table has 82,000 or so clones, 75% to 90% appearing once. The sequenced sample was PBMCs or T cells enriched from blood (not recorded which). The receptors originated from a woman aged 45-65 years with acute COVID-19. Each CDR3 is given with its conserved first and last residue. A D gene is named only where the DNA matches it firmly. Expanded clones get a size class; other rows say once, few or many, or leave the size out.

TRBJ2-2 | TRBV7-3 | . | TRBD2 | TGTGCCAGCAGCTTAATGGGCGATGGACTAGCGGGAGTCGGGTACACCGGGGAGCTGTTTTTT | CASSLMGDGLAGVGYTGELFF
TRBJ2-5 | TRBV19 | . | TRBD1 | TGTGCCAGTAATGGCAGGGGGTTTGAGACCCAGTACTTC | CASNGRGFETQYF
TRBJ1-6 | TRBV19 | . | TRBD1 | TGTGCCAGTAGCCGGGGACAGGTGCTATTCAGCTCCTATAATTCACCCCTCCACTTT | CASSRGQVLFSSYNSPLHF
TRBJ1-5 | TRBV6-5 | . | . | TGTGCCAGCAGGTATACAGGACAGTCTAATCAGCCCCAGCATTTT | CASRYTGQSNQPQHF
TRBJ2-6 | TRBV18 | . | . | TGTGCCAGCTCACCAGTGTCTCAGTCTTCCGACGTCCTGACTTTC | CASSPVSQSSDVLTF
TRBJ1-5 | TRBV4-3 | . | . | TGCGCCAGCAGCCAAGATAGCGCGAATCAGCCCCAGCATTTT | CASSQDSANQPQHF
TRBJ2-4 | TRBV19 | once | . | TGTGCCAGTAGTTCACGACAGGCGGTTAACATTCAGTACTTC | CASSSRQAVNIQYF
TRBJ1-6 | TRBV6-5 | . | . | TGTGCCAGCAGTTACTCAGGCAGGGGTGATTCACCCCTCCACTTT | CASSYSGRGDSPLHF
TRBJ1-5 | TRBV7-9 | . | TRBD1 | TGTGCCAGCAGCGGGACAGCTAATAGCAATCAGCCCCAGCATTTT | CASSGTANSNQPQHF
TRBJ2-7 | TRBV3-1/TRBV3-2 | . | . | TGTGCCAGCAGCCAAGATCTACTTTACGAGCAGTACTTC | CASSQDLLYEQYF
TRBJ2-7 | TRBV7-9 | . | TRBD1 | TGTGCCAGCAGCTTCCGGACAGGAGACTCCTACGAGCAGTACTTC | CASSFRTGDSYEQYF
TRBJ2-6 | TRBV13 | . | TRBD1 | TGTGCCAGCAGCCCCCCAGGGGGTGGTGGGGCCAACGTCCTGACTTTC | CASSPPGGGGANVLTF
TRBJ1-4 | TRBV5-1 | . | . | TGCGCCAGCAGCTTAATGCCCGGGGAAAATGAAAAACTGTTTTTT | CASSLMPGENEKLFF
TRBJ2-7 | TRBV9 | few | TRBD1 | TGTGCCAGCAGCGCACAGGGGGCGATGGGCTACGAGCAGTACTTC | CASSAQGAMGYEQYF
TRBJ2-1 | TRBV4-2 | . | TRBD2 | TGTGCCAGCAGCCGATCACTTCTCTCAGGAACTAGCGGGGAGAACAATGAGCAGTTCTTC | CASSRSLLSGTSGENNEQFF
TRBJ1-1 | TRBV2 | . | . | TGTGCCAGCAGTGAGGAGGGAACGGGCACTGAAGCTTTCTTT | CASSEEGTGTEAFF
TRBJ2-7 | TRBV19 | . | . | TGTGCCAGTAGTATTGTAAGCCGGGACGAGCAGTACTTC | CASSIVSRDEQYF
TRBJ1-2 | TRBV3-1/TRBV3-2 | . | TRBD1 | TGTGCCAGCAGCCACGTACAGGGGGATCATGGCTACACCTTC | CASSHVQGDHGYTF
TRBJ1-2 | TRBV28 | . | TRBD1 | TGTGCCAGCAGGGGACAGGGGGGGAACTATGGCTACACCTTC | CASRGQGGNYGYTF
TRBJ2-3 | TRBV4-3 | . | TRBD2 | TGCGCCAGCAGCCAAGTCCCAACTAGCGGGAGAACAGATACGCAGTATTTT | CASSQVPTSGRTDTQYF
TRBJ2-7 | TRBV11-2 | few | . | TGTGCCAGCAGCTTAGTCCGGGGTGGTGAGCAGTACTTC | CASSLVRGGEQYF
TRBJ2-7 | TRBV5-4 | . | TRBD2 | TGTGCCAGCAGTCCGACTAGCGGGAGTAGCTACGAGCAGTACTTC | CASSPTSGSSYEQYF
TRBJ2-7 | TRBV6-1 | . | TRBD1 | TGTGCCAGCAGTGAAAGGGGACAGGGTAACTACGAGCAGTACTTC | CASSERGQGNYEQYF
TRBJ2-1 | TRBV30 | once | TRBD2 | TGTGCCTGGAGTCCCGGACTAGCGGGAGTTTTTGAGCAGTTCTTC | CAWSPGLAGVFEQFF
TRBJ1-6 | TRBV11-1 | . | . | TGTGCCAGCAGCTTGTTACCCACGGGGAATTCACCCCTCCACTTT | CASSLLPTGNSPLHF
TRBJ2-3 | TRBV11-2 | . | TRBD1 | TGTGCCAGCAGCCGGGACAGGGGGGCAGATACGCAGTATTTT | CASSRDRGADTQYF
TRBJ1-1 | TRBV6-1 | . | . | TGTGCCAGCAGTGAAGCGCTGACCCTTCCGGGCACTGAAGCTTTCTTT | CASSEALTLPGTEAFF
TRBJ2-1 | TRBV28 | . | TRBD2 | TGTGCCAGCGTAAGAGGCGGGGGGACAAGCGAGCAGTTCTTC | CASVRGGGTSEQFF
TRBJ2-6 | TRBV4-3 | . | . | TGCGCCAGCAGCGCCCACCTCGGCTCTGGGGCCAACGTCCTGACTTTC | CASSAHLGSGANVLTF
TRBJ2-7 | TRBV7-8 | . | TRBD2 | TGTGCCAGCAGCCACGGGCGGGAGAGGTACGAGCAGTACTTC | CASSHGRERYEQYF
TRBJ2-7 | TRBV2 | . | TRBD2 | TGTGCCAGCAGCCCCGCCAGGGGTGCTAGCGGGAGGGACTACTTC | CASSPARGASGRDYF
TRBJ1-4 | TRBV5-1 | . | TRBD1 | TGCGCCAGCAGGTGGACAGGGGATAATGAAAAACTGTTTTTT | CASRWTGDNEKLFF
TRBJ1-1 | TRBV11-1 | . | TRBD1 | TGTGCCAGCAGCCCCGACAGGGTGAACACTGAAGCTTTCTTT | CASSPDRVNTEAFF
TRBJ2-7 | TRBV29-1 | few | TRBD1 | TGCAGCGCTCTGACAGGGGGAGGCGAGCAGTACTTC | CSALTGGGEQYF
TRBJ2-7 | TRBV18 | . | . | TGTGCCAGCTCTCCACGGGACACTCAAAGGAACTTC | CASSPRDTQRNF
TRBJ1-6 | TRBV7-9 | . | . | TGTGCCACAGTGGAGACGCGTGGTAGTTCACCCCTCCACTTT | CATVETRGSSPLHF
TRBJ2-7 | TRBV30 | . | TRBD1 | TGTGCCTGGAGTGTCACAGGGGGTGGGACGGAGCAGTACTTC | CAWSVTGGGTEQYF
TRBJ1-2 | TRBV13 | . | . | TGTGCCAGCAGCCAAGGGCAGGGGAATGGCTACACCTTC | CASSQGQGNGYTF
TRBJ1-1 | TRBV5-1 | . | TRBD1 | TGCGCCAGCAGCGGAGGGACAGGGGCGGACACTGAAGCTTTCTTT | CASSGGTGADTEAFF
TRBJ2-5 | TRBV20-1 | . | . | TGCAGTGCAGGGGCCCCCTGGACCCAGTACTTC | CSAGAPWTQYF
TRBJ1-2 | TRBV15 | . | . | TGTGCCACCAGCAGAGATACGGCTAACTATGGCTACACCTTC | CATSRDTANYGYTF
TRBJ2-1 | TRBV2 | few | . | TGTGCCAGTGGGCAGACTAGCAATGAGCAGTTCTTC | CASGQTSNEQFF
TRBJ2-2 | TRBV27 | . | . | TGTGCCAGCAGCCCACCCGGGTCCCTAGGGGAGCTGTTTTTT | CASSPPGSLGELFF
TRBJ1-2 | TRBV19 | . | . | TGTGCCAGTAGTATAATAGGCGGGGGGCGAGGCTATGGCTACACCTTC | CASSIIGGGRGYGYTF